This T cell receptor beta chain derives from a study of T cell responses to AZD1222 COVID-19 vaccine. Notes on the study in general: There were mostly white British donors and more females than males, and clonal diversity was possibly underestimated. The peak T cell response came first, and repertoires were sampled only after it.

This CDR3 has 15 residues. Trimming took 0 bases from V and 6 from J, leaving 11 bases between them. CDR1 and CDR2 from the germline V gene are LGHNA and YNFKEQ. Turning to this clone: The target antigen is unknown.

The data were produced by immunoSEQ multiplex PCR, yet TCRdb's version contains in-frame clones alone and is incomplete. This sample has about 120,000 clones; 65% to 90% occur once, and the top ten carry about a quarter. The input for sequencing was peripheral blood, taken 28 days after the second AZD1222 dose. The chain has TRBV4-2 and TRBJ2-2; D is undetermined. This clonotype was sampled from an adult who received the AZD1222 COVID-19 vaccine. The CDR3 sequence is CASSQETENPGELFF. Here the CDR3 DNA reads TGTGCCAGCAGCCAAGAGACGGAGAATCCCGGGGAGCTGTTTTTT.